These 18 T cell receptor beta chains were all obtained from the same sample, sequenced in a study of T cells in Graves' hyperthyroidism and ophthalmopathy. Researchers amplified the TCR beta CDR3 regions from RNA transcripts. TCR CDR3 regions were first amplified by RT-PCR with HTBI primers. From the multiplex PCR reads, TCRdb called clonotypes with MiXCR, one entry per CDR3 protein. The sample carries about 500,000 distinct CDR3 sequences, over 15% recorded once. Sequencing was done on a sample of blood. These receptors all come from a woman between 18 and 29 years old with Graves' hyperthyroidism.

This clonotype occurred a few times. One end of the junction varies from germline; a read error may be responsible. The CDR3 DNA is TGTGCCAGCAATTTAGGGTCACAGCCCGAACCGCCCCAGCATTTT. Amino acids: CASNLGSQPEPPQHF. J is TRBJ1-5 and V is TRBV12-3 or TRBV12-4; no definite D call. The CDR3 contains 15 residues.

The V and J genes are TRBV15 and TRBJ2-2; D gene unclear. V gave up 5 bases and J gave up 6 bases, with 10 bases separating them. The V gene's germline CDR1 is LNHNV and CDR2 YYDKDF (reference sequence). The CDR3 is 13 amino acids. The CDR3 nucleotides read TGTGCCACCAGCCCACCACATGCCGGGGAGCTGTTTTTT. Its protein is CATSPPHAGELFF.

This clonotype was seen ten or more times. The chain employs TRBV7-2 and TRBJ2-5, with 7 positions matching TRBD2. The length of the CDR3 is 15 residues. Looked up from germline, CDR1 is SGHTA and CDR2 is FQGNSA. The trim removed 5 bases at V and 1 base at J, leaving 7 bases unmatched. In nucleotides, the CDR3 is TGTGCCAGCAGCCTCCTCTTAGCGGGCCAAGAGACCCAGTACTTC. Its protein product is CASSLLLAGQETQYF.

This clonotype showed up just a few times. This CDR3 is CSASGSITDTQYF. The CDR3 DNA is TGCAGTGCTAGCGGGTCCATCACAGATACGCAGTATTTT. V usage is TRBV20-1 and J usage is TRBJ2-3; no clear D. CDR1 is DFQATT and CDR2 is SNEGSKA in the germline V gene (reference sequence). There are 13 residues in the CDR3. The ends were cut back, 3 bases at V and 2 bases at J, with 9 bases in the middle.

This rearrangement joins TRBV12-3 or TRBV12-4 to TRBJ2-5; D perhaps matches TRBD2 (6 bases). Trimming left V 6 bases short and J 3 bases short, with 32 bases between. The CDR3 sequence is 20 residues long. The CDR3 spells CASSPGFFSSAGSPKETQYF. CDR3 DNA sequence: TGTGCCAGCAGCCCCGGCTTTTTTTCTTCCGCGGGGTCCCCTAAAGAGACCCAGTACTTC.

This sequence joins TRBV12-3 or TRBV12-4 and TRBJ2-2; tentatively, D is TRBD1 (6 bases). The V end was cut by 6 bases, the J end by 7 bases, with 21 bases between. This CDR3 is built from 16 residues. The CDR3 nucleotides are TGTGCCAGCAGCCTCCCGCAGGGGATTGGGGTCGGGGAGCTGTTTTTT. Translated: CASSLPQGIGVGELFF.

Worth noting for this clonotype: At one end, the junction sequence differs from germline, possibly due to a read error. Here the CDR3 DNA reads TGCAGTGCTGGAGAGCCCGGCAATCAGCCCCAGCATTTT. Residues: CSAGEPGNQPQHF. The rearrangement joins TRBV20-1 to TRBJ1-5, with no clear D. Germline V CDR1 and CDR2: DFQATT, SNEGSKA (reference sequence). The CDR3 has 13 residues.

This clonotype was found many times. The chain links TRBV2 to TRBJ1-2, with D hard to call. In germline, CDR1 is SNHLY, CDR2 FYNNEI. This CDR3 contains 12 residues. The germline V and J ends were trimmed by 3 bases and 10 bases, with 12 bases remaining between them. CDR3 residues: CASSENPIHYTF. The CDR3 DNA is TGTGCCAGCAGTGAGAATCCGATTCACTACACCTTC.

This clonotype came up many times. This chain joins TRBV12-3 or TRBV12-4 and TRBJ2-3; unclear D gene. Trimming removed 3 bases from V and 2 bases from J, with 15 bases in between. The CDR3 is 16 residues long. CDR3 loop: CASSLQGPRNTDTQYF. The CDR3 DNA is TGTGCCAGCAGTTTGCAAGGGCCCCGCAACACAGATACGCAGTATTTT.

This chain uses TRBV13 with TRBJ2-3; the D is unclear. Germline V gene sequence: CDR1 PRHDT, CDR2 FYEKMQ (reference sequence). The CDR3 is 15 residues long. V was trimmed by 0 bases and J by 1 base, leaving 8 bases between them. The CDR3 loop reads CASSLGQVGTDTQYF. The CDR3 bases are TGTGCCAGCAGCTTAGGGCAGGTAGGCACAGATACGCAGTATTTT.

The rearrangement uses TRBV20-1 and TRBJ2-2, with D hard to call. CDR3 length: 13 residues. V was trimmed by 3 bases and J by 0 bases, leaving 5 bases between them. Germline CDR1 is DFQATT and CDR2 is SNEGSKA (reference sequence). For the CDR3, the DNA is TGCAGTGCTAGGCGGCCGAACACCGGGGAGCTGTTTTTT. This codes for CSARRPNTGELFF.

In this sample, this clonotype turned up many times. The rearrangement uses TRBV6-2 or TRBV6-3 and TRBJ2-1; no clear D gene. The V and J ends lost 6 bases and 8 bases respectively, with 11 bases between them. The CDR3 runs to 12 residues. Looked up from germline, CDR1 is MNHEY and CDR2 is SVGEGT. In DNA, the CDR3 is TGTGCCAGCAGCTCCCTAGAGTATGAGCAGTTCTTC. As protein: CASSSLEYEQFF.

In this sample, this clonotype turned up a few times. This chain uses TRBV7-8 with TRBJ1-1, with D possibly TRBD1 on 5 matching bases. The CDR3 is 14 amino acids. V lost 1 base, J lost 6 bases, and 12 bases lay in between. CDR1 and CDR2 (germline): SGHVS, FQNEAQ. Here the CDR3 DNA reads TGTGCCAGCAGCTTAGGGGGGGGTGGGTCTGAAGCTTTCTTT. It specifies CASSLGGGGSEAFF. The whole variable domain, remainder taken from reference TRBV7-8 and TRBJ1-1, is GAGVSQSPRYKVAKRGQDVALRCDPISGHVSLFWYQQALGQGPEFLTYFQNEAQLDKSGLPSDRFFAERPEGSVSTLKIQRTQQEDSAVYLCASSLGGGGSEAFFGQGTRLTVV.

This clonotype has at least ten counts. This chain uses TRBV30 with TRBJ1-2, with D uncertain. V lost 4 bases to trimming and J lost 6 bases, with 18 bases between them. From germline, CDR1 is GTSNPN and CDR2 SVGIG (reference sequence). The CDR3 extends over 14 amino acids. The CDR3 DNA follows: TGTGCCTGGAACCAAATGGGGTACGGCGATGGCTACACCTTC. Translating gives CAWNQMGYGDGYTF.

A few counts support this clonotype. The rearrangement joins TRBV20-1 to TRBJ2-7; 11 nucleotides agree with TRBD2. Germline CDR1 reads DFQATT; CDR2 reads SNEGSKA (reference sequence). The CDR3 has 16 amino acids. Trimming took 3 bases from V and 6 from J; bases not matched to a gene: 13. CDR3 DNA sequence: TGCAGTGCTAGTCGGCTAGCGGGGGGACCCTCCCCCGAGCAGTACTTC. Translating gives CSASRLAGGPSPEQYF.

The V gene is TRBV7-9, the J gene TRBJ2-5, with TRBD1 as a possible D gene (7 bases). CDR3 length equals 16 residues. Trimming left V 8 bases short and J 3 bases short, with 22 bases between. CDR1 and CDR2 (germline): SEHNR, FQNEAQ (reference sequence). CDR3: CASRETGLNTKETQYF. The CDR3 DNA sequence: TGTGCCAGCCGGGAGACAGGGCTTAACACCAAAGAGACCCAGTACTTC.

This clonotype was recorded many times. The chain uses TRBV10-3 and TRBJ2-1; maybe TRBD2 (6 bases). Trimming removed 7 bases from V and 6 bases from J, with 22 bases in between. Looked up from germline, CDR1 is ENHRY and CDR2 is SYGVKD. The CDR3 loop spans 16 amino acids. The CDR3 is CAITNGLRDRVNEQFF. In nucleotides, the CDR3 is TGTGCCATCACTAACGGCTTGCGGGATCGGGTCAATGAGCAGTTCTTC.

The rearrangement uses TRBV28 and TRBJ1-5; a possible D gene is TRBD1 (6 bases). This CDR3 has 13 residues. Trimming took 5 bases from V and 6 from J, leaving 11 bases between them. The germline V gene has CDR1 MDHEN and CDR2 SYDVKM. For the CDR3, the DNA is TGTGCCAGCAGTACCGGGGGGCGTCAGCCCCAGCATTTT. It codes for CASSTGGRQPQHF. The full variable domain, in which reference TRBV28 and TRBJ1-5 provide the parts outside the CDR3, is DVKVTQSSRYLVKRTGEKVFLECVQDMDHENMFWYRQDPGLGLRLIYFSYDVKMKEKGDIPEGYSVSREKKERFSLILESASTNQTSMYLCASSTGGRQPQHFGDGTRLSIL.